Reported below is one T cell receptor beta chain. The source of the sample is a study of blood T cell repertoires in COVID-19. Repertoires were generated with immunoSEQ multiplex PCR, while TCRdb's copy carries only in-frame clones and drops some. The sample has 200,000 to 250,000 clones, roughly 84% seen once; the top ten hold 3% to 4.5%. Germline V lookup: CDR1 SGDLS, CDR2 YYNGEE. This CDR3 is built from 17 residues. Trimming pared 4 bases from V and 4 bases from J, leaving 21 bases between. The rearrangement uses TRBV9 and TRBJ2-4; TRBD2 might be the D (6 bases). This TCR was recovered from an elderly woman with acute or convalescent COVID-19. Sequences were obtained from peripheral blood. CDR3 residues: CASSPRWAGGEKNIQYF. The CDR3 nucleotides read TGTGCCAGCAGCCCAAGGTGGGCCGGAGGGGAGAAAAACATTCAGTACTTC.